This T cell receptor beta chain was sequenced for a study of cytotoxic CD8 clonotypes in ibrutinib-treated CLL. Turning to the study itself: Response samples were drawn at a median of about eleven months of treatment, range 6 to 36.

Some clones are missing from TCRdb's copy, which holds only in-frame ones; the method was immunoSEQ multiplex PCR. This table has 330,000 or so clones, over 60% appearing once. The V and J ends lost 3 bases and 2 bases respectively, with 14 bases between them. Germline CDR1 and CDR2: SGHVS and FQNEAQ. This CDR3 has 15 residues. The V and J genes are TRBV7-8 and TRBJ2-7; maybe TRBD2 (6 bases). The material was PBMCs, obtained after 36 months of ibrutinib treatment. The TCR comes from a human donor with chronic lymphocytic leukemia. The CDR3 bases are TGTGCCAGCAGCTTCGGGCGGACGGGAGCCTACGAGCAGTACTTC. Encoded protein: CASSFGRTGAYEQYF.